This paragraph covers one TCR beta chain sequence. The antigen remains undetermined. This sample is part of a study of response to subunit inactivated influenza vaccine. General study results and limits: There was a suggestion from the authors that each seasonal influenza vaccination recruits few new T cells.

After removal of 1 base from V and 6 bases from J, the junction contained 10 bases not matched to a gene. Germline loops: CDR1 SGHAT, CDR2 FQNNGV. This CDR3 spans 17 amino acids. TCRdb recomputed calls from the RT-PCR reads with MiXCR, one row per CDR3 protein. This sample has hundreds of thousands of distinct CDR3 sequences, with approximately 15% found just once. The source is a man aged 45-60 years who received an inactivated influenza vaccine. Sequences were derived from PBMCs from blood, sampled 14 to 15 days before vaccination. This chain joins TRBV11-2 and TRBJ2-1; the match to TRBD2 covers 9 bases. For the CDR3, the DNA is TGTGCCAGCAGCTTAGGTACCGGGACTAGCTTTGGCAATGAGCAGTTCTTC. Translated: CASSLGTGTSFGNEQFF.